This T cell receptor (beta chain) came from a study of shared clonotypes between healthy human individuals. Looking at the study overall: The people who gave samples were a couple of women and a few men aged 18 to 49.

Investigators divided CD4+ cells into CD45RA+ naive and CD45RA-negative memory subsets. CDR1 is MNHEY, CDR2 SMNVEV, per germline (reference sequence). The CDR3 runs to 15 residues. V lost 2 bases, J lost 0 bases, and 8 bases lay in between. A note on this clone: What it binds is unknown. Other DNA sequences in this specimen translate into the identical CDR3.

Libraries were prepared by immunoSEQ multiplex PCR; TCRdb keeps only in-frame clonotypes and omits some of them. The table lists approximately 1.5 million clones, 95% to 99% of them singletons. Study-wide results and caveats: Naive CD4 clonotypes were shared across several donors at roughly 5%.

This sequence originates from a man aged 25 to 40 in good health. The sequenced material came from naive CD4+ T cells sorted from blood. Subset reported: CD45RA+ positively selected. V is TRBV27 and J is TRBJ1-5; D is unresolved. CDR3 loop: CASSLRRDSNQPQHF. Here the CDR3 DNA reads TGTGCCAGCAGTTTACGGAGAGATAGCAATCAGCCCCAGCATTTT.